Presented here are 5 T cell receptor beta chains from one specimen sequenced in a study of shared clonotypes between healthy human individuals. TCRdb keeps only in-frame clones here, not all; method: immunoSEQ multiplex PCR. The repertoire holds a few hundred thousand clones, 50% to 75% seen once, with around 10% in the top ten. Sequences were obtained from memory CD4+ T cells sorted from blood. Subset described: CD45RA-negative fraction. The source is a man younger than 45 in good health.

In its sample, this clone was seen many times. This chain connects TRBV14 to TRBJ1-1; 7 bases agree with TRBD1. The germline gives CDR1 SGHDN, CDR2 FVKESK. CDR3 size: 14 residues. Trimming at V came to 4 bases and at J to 6 bases, leaving 8 bases not matched to a gene. In DNA, the CDR3 is TGTGCCAGCAGCCGGACAGGTAGTTACGCTGAAGCTTTCTTT. Its translation is CASSRTGSYAEAFF.

The chain employs TRBV7-8 and TRBJ2-3; no clear D. Per the germline V gene, CDR1 is SGHVS and CDR2 is FQNEAQ. The CDR3 length is 16 residues. V was trimmed by 6 bases and J by 6 bases, leaving 22 bases between them. The CDR3 region is CASRKEVSKREDTQYF. CDR3 coding DNA: TGTGCCAGCAGAAAAGAGGTCTCAAAGAGAGAGGATACGCAGTATTTT. The full variable domain, rest sourced from reference TRBV7-8 and TRBJ2-3, is GAGVSQSPRYKVAKRGQDVALRCDPISGHVSLFWYQQALGQGPEFLTYFQNEAQLDKSGLPSDRFFAERPEGSVSTLKIQRTQQEDSAVYLCASRKEVSKREDTQYFGPGTRLTVL.

This chain links TRBV27 with TRBJ2-4; 7 bases line up with TRBD1. The ends lost 6 bases at V and 3 bases at J; junction bases unmatched: 5. The CDR3 covers 14 residues. The germline CDR1 and CDR2 sequences are MNHEY and SMNVEV (reference sequence). The CDR3 spells CASSRTGFKNIQYF. For the CDR3, the DNA is TGTGCCAGCAGCCGGACAGGCTTCAAAAACATTCAGTACTTC.

The chain combines TRBV7-2 with TRBJ2-1; 9 nucleotides line up with TRBD2. The germline gives CDR1 SGHTA, CDR2 FQGNSA. The V and J ends lost 5 bases and 8 bases, in that order; junction bases with no gene match: 13. There are 16 residues in the CDR3. For the CDR3, the DNA is TGTGCCAGCAGCATCGGAATAGCGGGAGTCGTGGATGAGCAGTTCTTC. Translating it yields CASSIGIAGVVDEQFF.

This clone was found a few times. The chain joins TRBV19 to TRBJ2-5, with 12 bases aligning to TRBD2. CDR1 is LNHDA, CDR2 SQIVND, per germline (reference sequence). The length of the CDR3 is 14 residues. V shed 5 bases, J shed 5 bases, and the junction held 3 bases outside the gene matches. The CDR3 region is CASSPGTSGETQYF. CDR3 coding DNA: TGTGCCAGTAGTCCAGGGACTAGCGGGGAGACCCAGTACTTC.